A selection of T cell receptor beta chains follows, all from one sample in a study of beta chain features in type 1 diabetes. Some clones are missing from TCRdb's copy, which holds only in-frame ones; the method was immunoSEQ multiplex PCR. Of over 300,000 clones in the sample, 6.5% to 10% were seen once. The sequenced material came from central memory CD4+ T cells from blood. The receptors stem from a woman between 18 and 29 years old in good health. Each CDR3 is given with its conserved first and last residue. D genes are given only for firm matches. Not every row has a clone size; where given, it reads once, few, many or a size class.

cdr3_length: 15
v_call: TRBV5-1
clone_size: many
j_call: TRBJ2-3
d_call: TRBD1
cdr3_nt: TGCGCCAGCAGCAGACAGGGGGCCATCACAGATACGCAGTATTTT
cdr3_aa: CASSRQGAITDTQYF

cdr3_length: 15
v_call: TRBV27
clone_size: .
j_call: TRBJ2-2
d_call: .
cdr3_nt: TGTGCCAGCAGTGGGGAGCTTTCGAACACCGGGGAGCTGTTTTTT
cdr3_aa: CASSGELSNTGELFF

cdr3_length: 13
v_call: TRBV4-3
clone_size: .
j_call: TRBJ1-5
d_call: .
cdr3_nt: TGCGCCAGCAGCCAAGGGTCCCATCAGCCCCAGCATTTT
cdr3_aa: CASSQGSHQPQHF

cdr3_length: 13
v_call: TRBV5-4
clone_size: many
j_call: TRBJ1-2
d_call: .
cdr3_nt: TGTGCCAGCAGCATGGGAGGTGGCTATGGCTACACCTTC
cdr3_aa: CASSMGGGYGYTF

cdr3_length: 15
v_call: TRBV11-1
clone_size: .
j_call: TRBJ2-7
d_call: TRBD1
cdr3_nt: TGTGCCAGCAGCGCCGACAGGGGGCTAGACTACGAGCAGTACTTC
cdr3_aa: CASSADRGLDYEQYF

cdr3_length: 14
v_call: TRBV14
clone_size: many
j_call: TRBJ2-2
d_call: .
cdr3_nt: TGTGCCAGCAGCCAAGAATACAGGACCGGGGAGCTGTTTTTT
cdr3_aa: CASSQEYRTGELFF

cdr3_length: 14
v_call: TRBV7-3
clone_size: .
j_call: TRBJ1-1
d_call: .
cdr3_nt: TGTGCCAGCAGCTTAAATGCCGTGAACACTGAAGCTTTCTTT
cdr3_aa: CASSLNAVNTEAFF

cdr3_length: 15
v_call: TRBV28
clone_size: few
j_call: TRBJ2-1
d_call: TRBD2
cdr3_nt: TGTGCCAGCAGTTTGGGCGGGACTAGCGGGAATGAGCAGTTCTTC
cdr3_aa: CASSLGGTSGNEQFF

cdr3_length: 14
v_call: TRBV4-3
clone_size: few
j_call: TRBJ2-1
d_call: .
cdr3_nt: TGCGCCAGCAGCCAAGACAGGGCACACAATGAGCAGTTCTTC
cdr3_aa: CASSQDRAHNEQFF

cdr3_length: 18
v_call: TRBV7-2
clone_size: .
j_call: TRBJ2-7
d_call: TRBD1
cdr3_nt: TGTGCCAGCAGCTTAGTGTTCACGCAGGGGGCCTATACCTACGAGCAGTACTTC
cdr3_aa: CASSLVFTQGAYTYEQYF

cdr3_length: 12
v_call: TRBV5-6
clone_size: few
j_call: TRBJ2-1
d_call: .
cdr3_nt: TGTGCCAGCAGCTTGGTAGCGGCTGAGCAGTTCTTC
cdr3_aa: CASSLVAAEQFF

cdr3_length: 14
v_call: TRBV28
clone_size: few
j_call: TRBJ1-4
d_call: .
cdr3_nt: TGTGCCAGCAGGCGACACTCAACTAATGAAAAACTGTTTTTT
cdr3_aa: CASRRHSTNEKLFF

cdr3_length: 14
v_call: TRBV5-4
clone_size: few
j_call: TRBJ2-2
d_call: .
cdr3_nt: TGTGCCAGCAGCCTAGACCACCAAACAGGGGAGCTGTTTTTT
cdr3_aa: CASSLDHQTGELFF

cdr3_length: 11
v_call: TRBV28
clone_size: few
j_call: TRBJ2-7
d_call: .
cdr3_nt: TGTGCCAGCAGTCAGGGGTCCGAGCAGTACTTC
cdr3_aa: CASSQGSEQYF

cdr3_length: 14
v_call: TRBV28
clone_size: .
j_call: TRBJ2-1
d_call: TRBD1
cdr3_nt: TGTGCCAGCATCTTCAGGGGGAGATACAATGAGCAGTTCTTC
cdr3_aa: CASIFRGRYNEQFF

cdr3_length: 15
v_call: TRBV5-4
clone_size: .
j_call: TRBJ2-7
d_call: .
cdr3_nt: TGTGCCAGCAGCTTGGCGGCCAGCGGCAGCTACGAGCAGTACTTC
cdr3_aa: CASSLAASGSYEQYF

cdr3_length: 15
v_call: TRBV7-2
clone_size: many
j_call: TRBJ1-4
d_call: .
cdr3_nt: TGTGCCAGCAGCCCCCTTGACACGCATAATGAAAAACTGTTTTTT
cdr3_aa: CASSPLDTHNEKLFF

cdr3_length: 18
v_call: TRBV27
clone_size: many
j_call: TRBJ2-3
d_call: TRBD2
cdr3_nt: TGTGCCAGCAGTGAGCGACTAGCGGGAGGGCCAAACACAGATACGCAGTATTTT
cdr3_aa: CASSERLAGGPNTDTQYF

cdr3_length: 15
v_call: TRBV6-1
clone_size: few
j_call: TRBJ1-2
d_call: .
cdr3_nt: TGTGCCAGCAGTGAAGCGGTCTTAGCTAACTATGGCTACACCTTC
cdr3_aa: CASSEAVLANYGYTF

cdr3_length: 15
v_call: TRBV4-1
clone_size: few
j_call: TRBJ2-5
d_call: .
cdr3_nt: TGCGCCAGCAGCCAAGATCGGGCAGGGCAAGAGACCCAGTACTTC
cdr3_aa: CASSQDRAGQETQYF

cdr3_length: 17
v_call: TRBV5-1
clone_size: few
j_call: TRBJ2-6
d_call: .
cdr3_nt: TGCGCCAGCAGCTTGAGTAAGTCGGGGGCCGGGGCCAACGTCCTGACTTTC
cdr3_aa: CASSLSKSGAGANVLTF

cdr3_length: 12
v_call: TRBV2
clone_size: many
j_call: TRBJ2-3
d_call: .
cdr3_nt: TGTGCCACAAGACGGACGACAGATACGCAGTATTTT
cdr3_aa: CATRRTTDTQYF

cdr3_length: 14
v_call: TRBV6-1
clone_size: few
j_call: TRBJ2-1
d_call: TRBD2
cdr3_nt: TGTGCCAGCAGCGTGCCTAGCGGGAACGATGAGCAGTTCTTC
cdr3_aa: CASSVPSGNDEQFF

cdr3_length: 13
v_call: TRBV28
clone_size: .
j_call: TRBJ2-7
d_call: .
cdr3_nt: TGTGCCAGCAGTTTTAGGACGGCATACGAGCAGTACTTC
cdr3_aa: CASSFRTAYEQYF

cdr3_length: 13
v_call: TRBV4-3
clone_size: many
j_call: TRBJ1-2
d_call: .
cdr3_nt: TGCGCCAGCAGCCAAGAGGGGGTATATGGCTACACCTTC
cdr3_aa: CASSQEGVYGYTF

cdr3_length: 14
v_call: TRBV7-2
clone_size: .
j_call: TRBJ2-7
d_call: .
cdr3_nt: TGTGCCAGCAGCTTAGTCGGCAGTACCTACGAGCAGTACTTC
cdr3_aa: CASSLVGSTYEQYF

cdr3_length: 11
v_call: TRBV23-1
clone_size: many
j_call: TRBJ2-2
d_call: .
cdr3_nt: TGCGCCAGCAGGTGTGCCGGGGAGCTGTTTTTT
cdr3_aa: CASRCAGELFF

cdr3_length: 16
v_call: TRBV6-6
clone_size: many
j_call: TRBJ2-5
d_call: .
cdr3_nt: TGTGCCAGCAGTTACGGGCTAGACAGGCATCAAGAGACCCAGTACTTC
cdr3_aa: CASSYGLDRHQETQYF

cdr3_length: 18
v_call: TRBV7-2
clone_size: .
j_call: TRBJ2-2
d_call: TRBD1
cdr3_nt: TGTGCCAGCAGCTTTTCCGGACAGGGGGCCGGGAGCACCGGGGAGCTGTTTTTT
cdr3_aa: CASSFSGQGAGSTGELFF

cdr3_length: 14
v_call: TRBV5-6
clone_size: .
j_call: TRBJ2-4
d_call: .
cdr3_nt: TGTGCCAGCAGCAAAGGCCTGGAGTTGGACATTCAGTACTTC
cdr3_aa: CASSKGLELDIQYF

cdr3_length: 16
v_call: TRBV5-1
clone_size: .
j_call: TRBJ2-7
d_call: .
cdr3_nt: TGCGCCAGCAGCTTGGCGGGGGGCGGACCCTCCTACGAGCAGTACTTC
cdr3_aa: CASSLAGGGPSYEQYF

cdr3_length: 16
v_call: TRBV7-9
clone_size: few
j_call: TRBJ2-3
d_call: TRBD2
cdr3_nt: TGTGCCAGCAGCTTAAACCTAGCGGGAGTAACAGATACGCAGTATTTT
cdr3_aa: CASSLNLAGVTDTQYF

cdr3_length: 15
v_call: TRBV5-1
clone_size: .
j_call: TRBJ2-1
d_call: .
cdr3_nt: TGCGCCAGCAGCTCGCCCCAGGTAGCCCTCAATGAGCAGTTCTTC
cdr3_aa: CASSSPQVALNEQFF

cdr3_length: 20
v_call: TRBV9
clone_size: few
j_call: TRBJ2-6
d_call: .
cdr3_nt: TGTGCCAGCAGCGGTAAGGGGGGCGGCCTCCAGCCGTCTGGGGCCAACGTCCTGACTTTC
cdr3_aa: CASSGKGGGLQPSGANVLTF

cdr3_length: 13
v_call: TRBV6-5
clone_size: few
j_call: TRBJ1-2
d_call: .
cdr3_nt: TGTGCCAGCAGTCGACAGCCTAACTATGGCTACACCTTC
cdr3_aa: CASSRQPNYGYTF

cdr3_length: 13
v_call: TRBV2
clone_size: few
j_call: TRBJ1-3
d_call: .
cdr3_nt: TGTGCCAGCAGTGCCGACCGTGGAAACACCATATATTTT
cdr3_aa: CASSADRGNTIYF

cdr3_length: 17
v_call: TRBV7-9
clone_size: few
j_call: TRBJ2-1
d_call: .
cdr3_nt: TGTGCCAGCAGCTTCCCCAAGGGCTCGCGCAATTGGAATGAGCAGTTCTTC
cdr3_aa: CASSFPKGSRNWNEQFF

cdr3_length: 14
v_call: TRBV18
clone_size: many
j_call: TRBJ2-7
d_call: .
cdr3_nt: TGTGCCAGCTCACCAGCTTCCTATTTCTACGAGCAGTACTTC
cdr3_aa: CASSPASYFYEQYF

cdr3_length: 16
v_call: TRBV18
clone_size: few
j_call: TRBJ2-5
d_call: .
cdr3_nt: TGTGCCAGCTCACCAAGCCAATTGGGTCTGGGGGAGACCCAGTACTTC
cdr3_aa: CASSPSQLGLGETQYF

cdr3_length: 12
v_call: TRBV2
clone_size: few
j_call: TRBJ2-7
d_call: .
cdr3_nt: TGTGCCAGCACCCTCGGAAGGATGGAGCAGTACTTC
cdr3_aa: CASTLGRMEQYF

cdr3_length: 13
v_call: TRBV29-1
clone_size: .
j_call: TRBJ2-5
d_call: TRBD2
cdr3_nt: TGCAGCGTTGAGCGGGGGGGGGAAGAGACCCAGTACTTC
cdr3_aa: CSVERGGEETQYF

cdr3_length: 15
v_call: TRBV6-5
clone_size: few
j_call: TRBJ2-1
d_call: .
cdr3_nt: TGTGCCAGCAGTTCCCCGTCCGTTCAGGGCGATGAGCAGTTCTTC
cdr3_aa: CASSSPSVQGDEQFF

cdr3_length: 11
v_call: TRBV20-1
clone_size: .
j_call: TRBJ1-1
d_call: .
cdr3_nt: TGCAGTGCCCAGGAAGGCCATGAAGCTTTCTTT
cdr3_aa: CSAQEGHEAFF

cdr3_length: 14
v_call: TRBV15
clone_size: .
j_call: TRBJ1-5
d_call: TRBD1
cdr3_nt: TGTGCCACCAGCACAGGGGGGGGCAATCAGCCCCAGCATTTT
cdr3_aa: CATSTGGGNQPQHF

cdr3_length: 15
v_call: TRBV2
clone_size: .
j_call: TRBJ2-1
d_call: TRBD1
cdr3_nt: TGTGCCAGCAGTTTAGGACAGGGCTCCTACAATGAGCAGTTCTTC
cdr3_aa: CASSLGQGSYNEQFF

cdr3_length: 15
v_call: TRBV11-3
clone_size: .
j_call: TRBJ2-1
d_call: TRBD1
cdr3_nt: TGTGCCAGCAGCTTAGCGGGACAGGGGAACGGTGAGCAGTTCTTC
cdr3_aa: CASSLAGQGNGEQFF

cdr3_length: 14
v_call: TRBV27
clone_size: few
j_call: TRBJ1-1
d_call: TRBD1
cdr3_nt: TGTGCCAGCAGAGCTCAGGGGGCGTTCACTGAAGCTTTCTTT
cdr3_aa: CASRAQGAFTEAFF

cdr3_length: 15
v_call: TRBV19
clone_size: .
j_call: TRBJ2-4
d_call: TRBD2
cdr3_nt: TGTGCCAGCGGACTAGCGGGATTAGCCAAAAACATTCAGTACTTC
cdr3_aa: CASGLAGLAKNIQYF

cdr3_length: 14
v_call: TRBV12-5
clone_size: few
j_call: TRBJ2-3
d_call: TRBD1
cdr3_nt: TGTGCTAGTGGCTCGGGACAGAGCACAGATACGCAGTATTTT
cdr3_aa: CASGSGQSTDTQYF

cdr3_length: 10
v_call: TRBV20-1
clone_size: few
j_call: TRBJ1-1
d_call: .
cdr3_nt: TGCAGTGCCAGACAGACAGAAGCTTTCTTT
cdr3_aa: CSARQTEAFF

cdr3_length: 14
v_call: TRBV2
clone_size: many
j_call: TRBJ1-1
d_call: TRBD1
cdr3_nt: TGTGCCAGCAGGGGGGGGACAGTGAACAGTGAAGCTTTCTTT
cdr3_aa: CASRGGTVNSEAFF

cdr3_length: 15
v_call: TRBV2
clone_size: .
j_call: TRBJ1-5
d_call: .
cdr3_nt: TGTGCCAGCCGGAGTCAGCTAATTAGCAATCAGCCCCAGCATTTT
cdr3_aa: CASRSQLISNQPQHF

cdr3_length: 11
v_call: TRBV29-1
clone_size: few
j_call: TRBJ2-1
d_call: .
cdr3_nt: TGCAGCGTTGTAGGAGGCAATGAGCAGTTCTTC
cdr3_aa: CSVVGGNEQFF

cdr3_length: 15
v_call: TRBV5-1
clone_size: .
j_call: TRBJ2-3
d_call: .
cdr3_nt: TGCGCCAGCACCCTGGGGACGCAGGACACAGATACGCAGTATTTT
cdr3_aa: CASTLGTQDTDTQYF

cdr3_length: 14
v_call: TRBV28
clone_size: few
j_call: TRBJ2-5
d_call: .
cdr3_nt: TGTGCCAGCAGTTACAGGGTCTCAGAAGAGACCCAGTACTTC
cdr3_aa: CASSYRVSEETQYF

cdr3_length: 14
v_call: TRBV11-2
clone_size: .
j_call: TRBJ2-1
d_call: TRBD1
cdr3_nt: TGTGCCACCCACCCCGGGACAGGGCACAATGAGCAGTTCTTC
cdr3_aa: CATHPGTGHNEQFF